The sequence of this TCR beta chain was determined in a study of blood T cell repertoires in COVID-19. Study at large: PBMCs, B-cell-depleted T cells, or T cells were the source of the cDNA or gDNA that made up the material.

In the study's own analysis: For nucleated cells, counts were estimated from reference gene primer amplification. The table came from immunoSEQ multiplex PCR; TCRdb's copy has only in-frame clones and leaves some out. Clone size and the V and J calls come from that table; the DNA yielded D and trimming. The sample contains over 100,000 clones, 86% of which appear only once. With V trimmed by 5 bases and J by 1 base, 5 bases remained unmatched. CDR1 and CDR2 (germline): LNHNV, YYDKDF (reference sequence). The CDR3 spans 17 residues. This receptor was taken from a man between 40 and 49 years old with acute or convalescent COVID-19. The sample was peripheral blood. The chain joins TRBV15 to TRBJ2-2; 12 bases match TRBD2. CDR3 region: CATSSTSGGLNTGELFF. CDR3 in DNA: TGTGCCACCAGCTCGACTAGCGGGGGCTTGAACACCGGGGAGCTGTTTTTT.